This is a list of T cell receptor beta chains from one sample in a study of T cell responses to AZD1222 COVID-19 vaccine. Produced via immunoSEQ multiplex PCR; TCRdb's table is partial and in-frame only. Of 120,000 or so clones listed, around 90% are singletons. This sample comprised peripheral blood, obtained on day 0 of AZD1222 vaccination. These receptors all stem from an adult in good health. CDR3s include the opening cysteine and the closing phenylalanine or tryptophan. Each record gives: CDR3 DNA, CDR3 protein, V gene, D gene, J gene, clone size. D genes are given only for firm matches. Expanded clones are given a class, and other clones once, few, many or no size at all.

DNA: TGTGCCAGCAGCCAAGCCGGGACTAACTACGAGCAGTACTTC; CDR3: CASSQAGTNYEQYF; V: TRBV3-1/TRBV3-2; D: TRBD2; J: TRBJ2-7; size: once
DNA: TGTGCCAGCAGCGCGACCGGGACAGCAGAGACCCAGTACTTC; CDR3: CASSATGTAETQYF; V: TRBV11-1; D: TRBD1; J: TRBJ2-5; size: .
DNA: TGCGCCAGCAGCTTTAGCGGTACGAACACCGGGGAGCTGTTTTTT; CDR3: CASSFSGTNTGELFF; V: TRBV5-1; D: .; J: TRBJ2-2; size: .
DNA: TGTGCCAGTAGCCGGACCCCACTAACGCGGGAGGTCGGGGGGACCCAGTACTTC; CDR3: CASSRTPLTREVGGTQYF; V: TRBV19; D: TRBD2; J: TRBJ2-5; size: .
DNA: TGTGCCAGCAGCTTAGTAGAAGGGAATGAGCAGTTCTTC; CDR3: CASSLVEGNEQFF; V: TRBV11-2; D: .; J: TRBJ2-1; size: many
DNA: TGTGCCAGCAGCTTAAGGGGTGGGGAGAACAATGGCTACACCTTC; CDR3: CASSLRGGENNGYTF; V: TRBV7-3; D: .; J: TRBJ1-2; size: .
DNA: TGTGCCAGCAGCTACCCCCTTCCTGGGCCCACTGAAGCTTTCTTT; CDR3: CASSYPLPGPTEAFF; V: TRBV7-9; D: .; J: TRBJ1-1; size: .
DNA: TGTGCCAGCAGCCACGTCGGGGGGTACGAGCAGTACTTC; CDR3: CASSHVGGYEQYF; V: TRBV16; D: TRBD2; J: TRBJ2-7; size: .
DNA: TGTGCCAGCAGCTTAGTCCCCAAAGGAACCTACAATGAGCAGTTCTTC; CDR3: CASSLVPKGTYNEQFF; V: TRBV7-2; D: .; J: TRBJ2-1; size: .
DNA: TGCGCCAGCAGCTTGTCCAGGCGAAACACTGAAGCTTTCTTT; CDR3: CASSLSRRNTEAFF; V: TRBV5-1; D: .; J: TRBJ1-1; size: .
DNA: TGTGCCAGCAGCTTAGGGACAGGGGGTTTTAACGAGCAGTACTTC; CDR3: CASSLGTGGFNEQYF; V: TRBV7-9; D: TRBD1; J: TRBJ2-7; size: .
DNA: TGTGCCAGCAGTTCGACAGGGGGGGAAGCTTTCTTT; CDR3: CASSSTGGEAFF; V: TRBV6-2/TRBV6-3; D: TRBD1; J: TRBJ1-1; size: .
DNA: TGCAGCGTTGAAGGGGTACTTCTAGGCAATGAGCAGTTCTTC; CDR3: CSVEGVLLGNEQFF; V: TRBV29-1; D: .; J: TRBJ2-1; size: .
DNA: TGTGCCAGCAGCCCCCGCGGCGGGAGGGACTACAATGAGCAGTTCTTC; CDR3: CASSPRGGRDYNEQFF; V: TRBV9; D: TRBD2; J: TRBJ2-1; size: .
DNA: TGTGCCAGCAGTACCCATGGAGGGGGCAATCAGCCCCAGCATTTT; CDR3: CASSTHGGGNQPQHF; V: TRBV28; D: .; J: TRBJ1-5; size: .
DNA: TGCGCCAGCAGCCAAGGGACCGAGGCCGGTGGGGAGCTGTTTTTT; CDR3: CASSQGTEAGGELFF; V: TRBV4-1; D: .; J: TRBJ2-2; size: .
DNA: TGTGCCAGCAGCTTAGAGAGGGGGCGGGAGCAGTTCTTC; CDR3: CASSLERGREQFF; V: TRBV11-3; D: TRBD1; J: TRBJ2-1; size: .
DNA: TGCGCCAGCAGCTTATTAGTGACAGGGTCTAATTCACCCCTCCACTTT; CDR3: CASSLLVTGSNSPLHF; V: TRBV4-3; D: TRBD1; J: TRBJ1-6; size: .
DNA: TGTGCCAGCCGTCGGACAGAATACTACGAGCAGTACTTC; CDR3: CASRRTEYYEQYF; V: TRBV2; D: .; J: TRBJ2-7; size: .
DNA: TGTGCCAGCAGTTACTTGGATGGAGAGACCCAGTACTTC; CDR3: CASSYLDGETQYF; V: TRBV6-5; D: .; J: TRBJ2-5; size: .
DNA: TGTGCCAGCAGCCCCGGGACAGGGGGTAACAATCAGCCCCAGCATTTT; CDR3: CASSPGTGGNNQPQHF; V: TRBV7-9; D: TRBD1; J: TRBJ1-5; size: once
DNA: TGTGCCAGCTCACCTAGGACACCAAGCTCTGGAAACACCATATATTTT; CDR3: CASSPRTPSSGNTIYF; V: TRBV18; D: .; J: TRBJ1-3; size: .
DNA: TGTGCCAGCAGCTTTAAGGGGGGCGCGAACACCGGGGAGCTGTTTTTT; CDR3: CASSFKGGANTGELFF; V: TRBV7-9; D: .; J: TRBJ2-2; size: once
DNA: TGTGCTTGGGGGGCCGGGGGGCCGGGGCCCAACGTCCTGACTTTC; CDR3: CAWGAGGPGPNVLTF; V: TRBV12-5; D: .; J: TRBJ2-6; size: .
DNA: TGTGCCATCAGACCCTCGGGGGCCTATGGCTACACCTTC; CDR3: CAIRPSGAYGYTF; V: TRBV27; D: .; J: TRBJ1-2; size: .
DNA: TGTGCCACCAGCCACTCGAGGGGCCCGGGACAGGGCTCCGATGAGCAGTTCTTC; CDR3: CATSHSRGPGQGSDEQFF; V: TRBV15; D: TRBD1; J: TRBJ2-1; size: .
DNA: TGCGCCAGCAGGCAACAGGGGGCGGACTATGGCTACACCTTC; CDR3: CASRQQGADYGYTF; V: TRBV5-1; D: TRBD1; J: TRBJ1-2; size: .
DNA: TGCGCCAGCAGCTTGGCTACGGGAGCGTCCTACAATGAGCAGTTCTTC; CDR3: CASSLATGASYNEQFF; V: TRBV5-1; D: .; J: TRBJ2-1; size: .
DNA: TGTGCCATCAGTAGGACAGCCCAGAACACTGAAGCTTTCTTT; CDR3: CAISRTAQNTEAFF; V: TRBV10-3; D: .; J: TRBJ1-1; size: .
DNA: TGTGCCAGCAGCCAACGGACAGGGGGGGAAAAACTGTTTTTT; CDR3: CASSQRTGGEKLFF; V: TRBV7-9; D: TRBD1; J: TRBJ1-4; size: .
DNA: TGTGCCAGCAGCGTAGACGGTACCTATGGCTACACCTTC; CDR3: CASSVDGTYGYTF; V: TRBV9; D: .; J: TRBJ1-2; size: .
DNA: TGCGCCAGCAGCCAAGATGGAGACAGGGGAGGCCTTATCAATGGCTACACCTTC; CDR3: CASSQDGDRGGLINGYTF; V: TRBV4-1; D: TRBD1; J: TRBJ1-2; size: .
DNA: TGTGCCAGCAGCTCTTCGTCCGGACAGGTCGGCTATGGCTACACCTTC; CDR3: CASSSSSGQVGYGYTF; V: TRBV7-9; D: TRBD1; J: TRBJ1-2; size: .
DNA: TGTGCCAGCAGGTCAGCTTTCACTGAAGCTTTCTTT; CDR3: CASRSAFTEAFF; V: TRBV12-3/TRBV12-4; D: .; J: TRBJ1-1; size: once
DNA: TGTGCCAGCAGCCGCGCCAGTACGGATTCACCCCTCCACTTT; CDR3: CASSRASTDSPLHF; V: TRBV14; D: .; J: TRBJ1-6; size: once
DNA: TGTGCCAGCAGCGTACCAGGTGGAACTGAAGCTTTCTTT; CDR3: CASSVPGGTEAFF; V: TRBV9; D: .; J: TRBJ1-1; size: .
DNA: TGCGCCAGCAGCTTGGTTGGACCCACGAACACTGAAGCTTTCTTT; CDR3: CASSLVGPTNTEAFF; V: TRBV5-1; D: .; J: TRBJ1-1; size: .
DNA: TGTGCCTGGAGTGTTGGGGTCGTGGGGGCCCAGCATTTT; CDR3: CAWSVGVVGAQHF; V: TRBV30; D: .; J: TRBJ1-5; size: .
DNA: TGTGCCACCTCGGAGGGCCCCGAAGGGCCCCAGCATTTT; CDR3: CATSEGPEGPQHF; V: TRBV7-8; D: .; J: TRBJ1-5; size: .
DNA: TGTGCCAGCAGCCCTGGGACCGCTAACAATCAGCCCCAGCATTTT; CDR3: CASSPGTANNQPQHF; V: TRBV3-1/TRBV3-2; D: .; J: TRBJ1-5; size: .
DNA: TGTGCCAGCAGTGAAGCGGGGGGAACGAACACTGAAGCTTTCTTT; CDR3: CASSEAGGTNTEAFF; V: TRBV2; D: .; J: TRBJ1-1; size: .
DNA: TGTGCCAGCAGCTTTGGTGAGACCCAGTACTTC; CDR3: CASSFGETQYF; V: TRBV11-2; D: .; J: TRBJ2-5; size: .
DNA: TGTGCCAGTAGTTTAAGCGGGAGACCTACAGATACGCAGTATTTT; CDR3: CASSLSGRPTDTQYF; V: TRBV19; D: TRBD2; J: TRBJ2-3; size: .
DNA: TGTGCCAGCAGCGATCCCATCGACAGGAACACCGGGGAGCTGTTTTTT; CDR3: CASSDPIDRNTGELFF; V: TRBV5-5; D: .; J: TRBJ2-2; size: .
DNA: TGCAGCGTTGAAGATCCATTGGGCAAGAGAGAGACCCAGTACTTC; CDR3: CSVEDPLGKRETQYF; V: TRBV29-1; D: .; J: TRBJ2-5; size: once
DNA: TGTGCCAGCAGCCAACAGGGATGGGTGTATGGCTACACCTTC; CDR3: CASSQQGWVYGYTF; V: TRBV3-1/TRBV3-2; D: .; J: TRBJ1-2; size: .
DNA: TGTGCCAGTAATCTGGCGGGGGGGAGTGAGACCCAGTACTTC; CDR3: CASNLAGGSETQYF; V: TRBV19; D: TRBD2; J: TRBJ2-5; size: .